This T cell receptor (beta chain) comes out of a study of blood T cell repertoires in COVID-19. V was cut by 7 bases and J by 0 bases, with 13 bases left in between. CDR3 length: 15 amino acids. CDR1 is LNHDA, CDR2 SQIVND, per germline (reference sequence). Methods used by the authors: Counts of nucleated cells, estimated from reference gene primer amplification, were obtained. Clones were read by immunoSEQ multiplex PCR, and TCRdb kept only the in-frame ones, dropping some. The DNA gave D and trimming, while V, J and clone size come from that table. The repertoire holds 240,000 or so clones, with around 84% as singletons.

The chain has TRBV19 and TRBJ2-1, with D unclear. This sequence originates from a woman between 65 and 79 years old with active or convalescent COVID-19. The sample taken for sequencing was peripheral blood. The CDR3 DNA sequence: TGTGCCAGTACCACGACTGGCAGCTCCTACAATGAGCAGTTCTTC. Residues: CASTTTGSSYNEQFF.